These 9 T cell receptor beta chains share one sample of origin, sequenced in a study of shared clonotypes between healthy human individuals. Repertoires were generated with immunoSEQ multiplex PCR, while TCRdb's copy carries only in-frame clones and drops some. In the table there are 2 million to 2.5 million clones, approximately 94% of which are singletons. Sequencing was done on a sample of naive CD4+ T cells from PBMCs. The subset denotes: CD45RA+ positively selected. These receptors all stem from a man younger than 35 in good health. Some clones in this sample may be carry-over from other donors' samples.

The chain couples TRBV7-2 to TRBJ2-2; D call uncertain. Trimming took off 5 bases at V and 5 bases at J, with 12 bases between the two ends. The CDR3 sequence is 14 residues long. CDR1 SGHTA and CDR2 FQGNSA come from the germline V gene. CDR3 loop: CASSLSTETGELFF. CDR3 coding DNA: TGTGCCAGCAGCCTATCAACTGAAACCGGGGAGCTGTTTTTT.

The CDR3 here is CASSPDGRAGVGDEQFF. CDR3 sequence (DNA): TGCGCCAGCAGCCCAGATGGAAGAGCGGGAGTGGGGGATGAGCAGTTCTTC. V is TRBV4-3 and J is TRBJ2-1; 8 nucleotides agree with TRBD2. CDR1 and CDR2 from the germline V gene are LGHNA and YSLEER. The CDR3 consists of 17 residues. V dropped 4 bases and J dropped 8; count of bases not matched to a gene: 16.

The gene calls are TRBV6-1 and TRBJ1-5, with D unclear. Looked up from germline, CDR1 is MNHNS and CDR2 is SASEGT. The V end was cut by 6 bases, the J end by 3 bases, with 15 bases between. The CDR3 runs 15 residues. CDR3 DNA sequence: TGTGCCAGCAGCTCTCTAGGCCGTAACAATCAGCCCCAGCATTTT. This gives the protein CASSSLGRNNQPQHF.

In this sample, this clone turned up a few times. This rearrangement joins TRBV6-1 to TRBJ1-1, with TRBD1 matching over 8 bases. Unmatched junction bases numbered 10, after V lost 4 bases and J lost 6 bases. Germline CDR1 reads MNHNS; CDR2 reads SASEGT. The CDR3 sequence is 15 residues long. The CDR3 reads CASSVEKTGVAEAFF. DNA for the CDR3: TGTGCCAGCAGTGTTGAAAAGACAGGGGTGGCTGAAGCTTTCTTT.

V usage is TRBV15 and J usage is TRBJ1-5; a possible D gene is TRBD1 (5 bases). The CDR3 has 13 residues. The V end was cut by 8 bases, the J end by 0 bases, with 8 bases between. In germline, CDR1 is LNHNV, CDR2 YYDKDF (reference sequence). The CDR3 loop reads CATGGNSNQPQHF. CDR3 coding DNA: TGTGCCACCGGGGGGAATAGCAATCAGCCCCAGCATTTT.

The J gene is TRBJ1-4, the V gene TRBV19, with D possibly matching TRBD1 (5 bases). The CDR3 loop spans 14 amino acids. The germline V and J ends were trimmed by 5 bases and 6 bases, with 13 bases remaining between them. The V gene's germline CDR1 is LNHDA and CDR2 SQIVND (reference sequence). The CDR3 region has the DNA TGTGCCAGTAGTTTACGGGACGGCGATGAAAAACTGTTTTTT. This gives the protein CASSLRDGDEKLFF.

The chain couples TRBV7-9 to TRBJ2-7; D is tentatively TRBD1 or TRBD2 (6 bases each). V was trimmed by 6 bases and J by 7 bases, leaving 19 bases between them. CDR1 SEHNR and CDR2 FQNEAQ come from the germline V gene (reference sequence). There are 14 residues in the CDR3. The CDR3 protein is CASRQLLEGGEQYF. CDR3 DNA sequence: TGTGCCAGCAGACAACTTTTAGAGGGGGGTGAGCAGTACTTC.

J is TRBJ1-1 and V is TRBV18; a weak D match, TRBD1 (6 bases). Deletions cut 8 bases from V and 5 bases from J, with 18 bases between. The CDR3 spans 14 residues. CDR1 and CDR2 from the germline V gene are KGHSH and LQKENI. The CDR3 spells CASLFRGRGTEAFF. In DNA, the CDR3 is TGTGCCAGCCTCTTCAGGGGCCGGGGGACTGAAGCTTTCTTT.

This clone was seen only once. The chain recombines TRBV5-4 with TRBJ1-5, with 11 bases that match TRBD1. Trimming took 0 bases from V and 5 from J; bases not matched to a gene: 10. CDR1 is SGHNT, CDR2 YYREEE, per germline (reference sequence). The CDR3 contains 18 residues. The chain's CDR3 is CASSLADFGQGAHQPQHF. The CDR3 DNA is TGTGCCAGCAGCTTGGCGGATTTTGGACAGGGGGCGCATCAGCCCCAGCATTTT.